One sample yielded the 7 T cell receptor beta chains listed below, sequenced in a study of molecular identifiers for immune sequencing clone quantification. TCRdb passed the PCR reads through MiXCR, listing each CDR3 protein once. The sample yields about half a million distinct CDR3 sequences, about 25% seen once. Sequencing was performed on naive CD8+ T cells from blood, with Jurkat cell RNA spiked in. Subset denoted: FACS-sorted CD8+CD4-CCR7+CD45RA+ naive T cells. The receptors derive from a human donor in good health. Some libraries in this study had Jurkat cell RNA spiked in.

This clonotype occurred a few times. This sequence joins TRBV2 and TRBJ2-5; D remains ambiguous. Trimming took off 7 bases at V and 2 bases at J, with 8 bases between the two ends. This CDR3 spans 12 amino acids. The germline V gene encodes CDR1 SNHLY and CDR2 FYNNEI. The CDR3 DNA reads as TGTGCCAGCAAGTATCTGCAAGAGACCCAGTACTTC. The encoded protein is CASKYLQETQYF.

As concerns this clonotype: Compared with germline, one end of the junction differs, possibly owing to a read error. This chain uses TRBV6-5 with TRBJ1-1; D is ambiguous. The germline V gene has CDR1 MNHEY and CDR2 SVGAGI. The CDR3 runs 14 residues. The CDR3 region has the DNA TGTGCCAGCAGTTTGGAGGGCCCAAACACTGTAGCTTTCTTT. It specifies CASSLEGPNTVAFF.

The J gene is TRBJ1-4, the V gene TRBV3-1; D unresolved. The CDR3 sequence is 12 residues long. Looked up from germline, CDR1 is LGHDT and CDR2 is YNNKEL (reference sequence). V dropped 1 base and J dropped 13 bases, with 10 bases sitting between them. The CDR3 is CASSQGGSGLFF. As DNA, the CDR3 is TGTGCCAGCAGCCAAGGAGGTTCGGGACTGTTTTTT.

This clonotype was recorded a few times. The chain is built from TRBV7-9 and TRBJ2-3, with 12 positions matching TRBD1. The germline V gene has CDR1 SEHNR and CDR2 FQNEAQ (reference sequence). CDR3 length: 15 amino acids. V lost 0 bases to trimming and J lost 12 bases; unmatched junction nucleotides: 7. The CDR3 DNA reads TGTGCCAGCAGCTTAGCCGGGACAGGGGGCATTGTTCAGTATTTT. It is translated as CASSLAGTGGIVQYF.

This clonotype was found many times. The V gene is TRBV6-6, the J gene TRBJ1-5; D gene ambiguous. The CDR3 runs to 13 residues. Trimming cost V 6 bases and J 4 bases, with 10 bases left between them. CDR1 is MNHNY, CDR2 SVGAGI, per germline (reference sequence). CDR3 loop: CASRAITNQPQHF. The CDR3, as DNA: TGTGCCAGCAGAGCGATAACTAATCAGCCCCAGCATTTT.

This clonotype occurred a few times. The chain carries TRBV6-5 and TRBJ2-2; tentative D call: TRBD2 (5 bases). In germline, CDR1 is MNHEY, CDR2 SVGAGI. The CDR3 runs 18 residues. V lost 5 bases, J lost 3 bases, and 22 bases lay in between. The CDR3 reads CASSTLELRAKDTGELFF. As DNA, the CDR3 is TGTGCCAGCAGTACCCTAGAGTTGAGGGCCAAGGACACCGGGGAGCTGTTTTTT.

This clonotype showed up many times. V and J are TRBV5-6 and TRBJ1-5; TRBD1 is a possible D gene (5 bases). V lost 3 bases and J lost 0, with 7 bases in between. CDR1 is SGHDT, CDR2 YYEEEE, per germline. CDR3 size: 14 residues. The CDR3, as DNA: TGTGCCAGCAGCTGGGGGGATAGCAATCAGCCCCAGCATTTT. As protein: CASSWGDSNQPQHF.